The subject of this entry is one T cell receptor beta chain. There is no known antigen for this receptor. No much larger clone is present one base from it, and per-base qualities are unavailable. CDR3 length: 16 amino acids, cysteine to phenylalanine. This entry keeps only the CDR3 DNA: 48 bases, framed from base 1. The germline ends are 21 bases apart after V is trimmed by 4 bases and J by 9 bases. CDR1 and CDR2 are read off the germline V gene as KGHDR and SFDVKD. Libraries were prepared through 5' RACE. TCRdb lists the instrument as Illumina HiSeq 2000. A universal primer binding site was added through template switching, and the final cDNA carried a unique molecular identifier so that TCR cDNA molecules could be counted accurately. Specific primers in the conserved constant-segment region were used to synthesize first-strand cDNA for TCR alpha and beta chains. To control for contamination, every cDNA library was double barcoded, receiving both a SMART-Mk sample barcode and Illumina barcodes. TruSeq adapter sequences and Illumina sample barcodes were added in two successive PCR steps. Sequencing of the TCR alpha and beta cDNA libraries was done on the Illumina HiSeq platform using custom primers. In the source study's methods: Raw reads were processed with MiGEC to extract unique molecular identifiers, and MiXCR was used to determine CDR3 positions. Recombination models were inferred per individual with the repgenHMM and IGoR tools using an EM algorithm. Shared clonotype analysis was performed with the tcR package in R, normalizing sharing by the product of cloneset sizes. To study raw recombination without the effects of thymic and clonal selection, out-of-frame nonproductive sequences were analyzed. TCRdb redid the processing of the public reads, applying fastp at Q25 and MiXCR, and retained in-frame beta chains. Each record represents a unique CDR3 protein, reported with the most common genes and DNA among its rows. The V and J calls were not made by the authors but by TCRdb's processing. In this sample the table shows 420,000 or so distinct CDR3 sequences, around 20% of which occur a single time. Of the sample, about 12% is held by the ten largest clones.

The sample is drawn from a study of identical twins (TCRdb year 2016). In the study overall: The study deep-sequenced TCR alpha and beta repertoires from monozygotic twins, unrelated adults of various ages and cord blood to test whether fetal clonotypes persist. Replicate twin experiments were performed at different times using different library preparation protocols to rule out contamination. General findings and caveats noted by the study authors: Recombination models systematically underestimated out-of-frame TCR alpha sharing in monozygotic twins but agreed with sharing between unrelated individuals. The excess sharing between twins in beta out-of-frame sequences was weaker because fewer shared sequences reduced the signal-to-noise ratio. Out-of-frame TCR alpha sequences shared between twins showed an excess of low generation-probability sequences compared with coincidental sharing between unrelated individuals. Fewer insertions were carried by abundant cord blood beta clonotypes; a weaker similar trend was observed in young adult naive repertoires, while no such trend was observed in memory repertoires. Because the same donors could not be followed over many years, conclusions were based on cross-sectional statistical analysis. Zero-insertion analyses could be partly confounded by invariant T cells such as MAIT and iNKT, although diverse VJ usage argued against such confounding for most clonotypes.

Every donor in the study was a healthy Caucasian. The study also sequenced three unrelated non-twin adults: a male aged 18 to 29, a male aged 50 to 60 and a female aged 50 to 60. Miltenyi CD45RO+ enrichment and human naive T-cell isolation kits were used to isolate memory (CD45RO+) and naive T cells from PBMC. The clonotype originates from a man aged 45-60 years in good health. The specimen was naive T cells sorted from blood. The cell subset or site label for this specimen denotes: cells isolated with a human naive T-cell isolation kit. Here the chain combines TRBV24-1 and TRBJ1-5; TRBD1 could be the D gene, as 5 bases match. The nucleotide sequence reads TGTGCCACCAGTGACCCAAGGGGCCTCCCTCCCTCGCCCCAGCATTTT. This codes for CATSDPRGLPPSPQHF.